This T cell receptor beta chain originates from a study of technical replicates of blood from a few donors. V was clipped by 4 bases and J by 4 bases; unmatched bases: 3. This CDR3 is built from 13 residues. Looked up from germline, CDR1 is SNHLY and CDR2 is FYNNEI. Generated by immunoSEQ multiplex PCR, the TCRdb table keeps only in-frame clones and is missing some. The sample contains about 85,000 clones, about 95% of which appear only once. The sequenced sample consisted of T cells isolated from PBMCs. This chain joins TRBV2 and TRBJ1-2; the match to TRBD1 covers 7 bases. The origin of this receptor is a human donor in good health. The CDR3 DNA follows: TGTGCCAGCAGTGCCGGGACAGCCTATGGCTACACCTTC. Amino acid sequence: CASSAGTAYGYTF.